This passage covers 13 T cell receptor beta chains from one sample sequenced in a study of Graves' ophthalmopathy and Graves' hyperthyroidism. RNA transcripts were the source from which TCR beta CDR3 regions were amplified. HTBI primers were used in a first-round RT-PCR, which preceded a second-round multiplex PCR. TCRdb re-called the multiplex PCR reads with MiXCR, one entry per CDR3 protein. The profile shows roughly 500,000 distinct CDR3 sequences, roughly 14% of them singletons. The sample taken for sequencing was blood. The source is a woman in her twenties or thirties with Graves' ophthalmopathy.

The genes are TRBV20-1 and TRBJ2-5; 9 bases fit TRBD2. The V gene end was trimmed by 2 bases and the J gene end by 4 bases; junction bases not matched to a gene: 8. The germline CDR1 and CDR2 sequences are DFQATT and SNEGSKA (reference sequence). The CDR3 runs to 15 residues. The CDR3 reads CSARPTSGRGETQYF. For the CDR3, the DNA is TGCAGTGCTAGACCGACTAGCGGAAGGGGAGAGACCCAGTACTTC.

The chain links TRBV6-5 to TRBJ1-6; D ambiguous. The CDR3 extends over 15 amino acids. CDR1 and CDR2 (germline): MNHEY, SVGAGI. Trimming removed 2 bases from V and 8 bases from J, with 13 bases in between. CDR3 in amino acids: CASSYRPPRDSPLHF. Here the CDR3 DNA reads TGTGCCAGCAGTTACAGACCCCCTAGGGATTCACCCCTCCACTTT.

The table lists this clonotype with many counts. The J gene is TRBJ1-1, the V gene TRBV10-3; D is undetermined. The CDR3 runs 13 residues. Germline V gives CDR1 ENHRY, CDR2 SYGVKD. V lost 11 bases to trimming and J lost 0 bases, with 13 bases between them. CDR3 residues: CAVIGSMNTEAFF. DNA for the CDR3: TGTGCCGTCATAGGAAGCATGAACACTGAAGCTTTCTTT.

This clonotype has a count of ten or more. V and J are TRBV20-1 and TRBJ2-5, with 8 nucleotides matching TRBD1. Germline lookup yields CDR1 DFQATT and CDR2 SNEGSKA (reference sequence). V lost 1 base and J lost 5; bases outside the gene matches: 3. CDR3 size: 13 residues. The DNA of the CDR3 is TGCAGTGCTAGAGGGACAGGGACGGAGACCCAGTACTTC. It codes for CSARGTGTETQYF.

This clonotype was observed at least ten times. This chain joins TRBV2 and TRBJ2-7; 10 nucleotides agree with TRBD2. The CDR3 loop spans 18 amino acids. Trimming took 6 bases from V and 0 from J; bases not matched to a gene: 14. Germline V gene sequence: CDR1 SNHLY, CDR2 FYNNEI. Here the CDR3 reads CASRNPAALAGASYEQYF. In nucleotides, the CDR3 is TGTGCCAGCAGAAACCCAGCTGCCCTAGCGGGGGCCTCCTACGAGCAGTACTTC.

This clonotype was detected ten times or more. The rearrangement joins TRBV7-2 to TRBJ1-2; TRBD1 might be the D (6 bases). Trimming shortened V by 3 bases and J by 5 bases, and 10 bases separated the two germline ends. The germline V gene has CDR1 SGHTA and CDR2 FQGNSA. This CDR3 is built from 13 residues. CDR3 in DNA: TGTGCCAGCAGCTTGGGGGGGCGGTATGGCTACACCTTC. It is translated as CASSLGGRYGYTF.

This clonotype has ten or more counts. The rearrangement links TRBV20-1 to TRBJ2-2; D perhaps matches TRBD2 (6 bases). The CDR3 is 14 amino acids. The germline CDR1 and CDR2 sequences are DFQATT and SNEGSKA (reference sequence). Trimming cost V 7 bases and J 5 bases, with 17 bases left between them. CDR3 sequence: CSVTPGVGTGELFF. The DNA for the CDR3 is TGCAGTGTCACGCCGGGAGTAGGGACCGGGGAGCTGTTTTTT.

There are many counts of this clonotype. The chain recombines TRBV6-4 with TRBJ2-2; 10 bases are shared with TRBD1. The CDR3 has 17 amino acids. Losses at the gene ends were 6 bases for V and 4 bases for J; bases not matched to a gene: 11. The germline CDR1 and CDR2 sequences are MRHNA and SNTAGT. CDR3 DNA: TGTGCCAGCAGGACAACGAGGGACAGGGGAGCCACCGGGGAGCTGTTTTTT. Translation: CASRTTRDRGATGELFF.

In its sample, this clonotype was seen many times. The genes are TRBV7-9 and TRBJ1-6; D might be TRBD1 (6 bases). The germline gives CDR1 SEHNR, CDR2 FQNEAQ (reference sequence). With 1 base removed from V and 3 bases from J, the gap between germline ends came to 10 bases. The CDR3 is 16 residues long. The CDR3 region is CASSLDRDNYNSPLHF. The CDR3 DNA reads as TGTGCCAGCAGCTTAGACAGGGACAACTATAATTCACCCCTCCACTTT.

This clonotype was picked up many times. DNA for the CDR3: TGTGCCAGCAGTTCTCTGGGGGCGACGAACACCGGGGAGCTGTTTTTT. Its translation is CASSSLGATNTGELFF. The chain carries TRBV12-3 or TRBV12-4 and TRBJ2-2; TRBD1 might be the D (6 bases). The CDR3 is 16 residues long. V was shortened by 4 bases and J by 0 bases, with 12 bases between the two germline ends.

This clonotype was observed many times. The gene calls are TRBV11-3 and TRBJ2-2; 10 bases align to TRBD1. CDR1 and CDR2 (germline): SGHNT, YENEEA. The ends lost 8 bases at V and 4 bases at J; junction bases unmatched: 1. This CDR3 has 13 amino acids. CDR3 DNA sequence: TGTGCCAGCCGGGACAGGGGCACCGGGGAGCTGTTTTTT. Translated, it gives CASRDRGTGELFF.

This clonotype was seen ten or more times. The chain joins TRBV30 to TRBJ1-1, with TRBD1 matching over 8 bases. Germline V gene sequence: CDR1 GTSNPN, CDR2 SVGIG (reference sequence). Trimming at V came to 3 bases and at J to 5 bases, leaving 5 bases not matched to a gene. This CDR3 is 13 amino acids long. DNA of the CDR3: TGTGCCTGGAGAGAGGACAGGGTTACTGAAGCTTTCTTT. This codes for CAWREDRVTEAFF.

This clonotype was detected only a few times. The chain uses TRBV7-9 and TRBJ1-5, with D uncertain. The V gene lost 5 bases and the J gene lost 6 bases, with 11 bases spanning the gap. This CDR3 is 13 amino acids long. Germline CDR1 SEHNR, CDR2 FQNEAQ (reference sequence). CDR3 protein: CASSPGSGQPQHF. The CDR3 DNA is TGTGCCAGCAGCCCGGGGTCGGGTCAGCCCCAGCATTTT.